These T cell receptor beta chains were read from a single sample in a study of response to subunit inactivated influenza vaccine. TCRdb recomputed calls from the RT-PCR reads with MiXCR, one row per CDR3 protein. The sample has some 800,000 distinct CDR3 sequences, 20% to 25% seen once. The material sequenced was PBMCs from blood, taken around 5 days after vaccination. The receptors stem from a man over 45 who received an inactivated influenza vaccine. CDR3s include the opening cysteine and the closing phenylalanine or tryptophan. Each record gives: J gene, clone size, V gene, D gene, CDR3 length, CDR3 DNA, CDR3 protein. A D gene is named only where the DNA matches it firmly. The size field is filled for only some rows; it gives once, few, many or a size class.

TRBJ2-1 few TRBV7-2 TRBD2 16 TGTGCCAGCAGCCTGCCGTTGACTAGCGGGAACAATGAGCAGTTCTTC CASSLPLTSGNNEQFF
TRBJ2-2 NA TRBV12-3/TRBV12-4 NA 16 TGTGCCAGCAGTTTAGGACAGCCATACAGGACCGGGGAGCTGTTTTTT CASSLGQPYRTGELFF
TRBJ2-3 many TRBV5-6 NA 14 TGTGCCAGCAGCTGGGGCCCGACCACAGATACGCAGTATTTT CASSWGPTTDTQYF
TRBJ2-3 many TRBV20-1 TRBD2 14 TGCAACTTTCAAGCGGGGGACAGCACAGATACGCAGTATTTT CNFQAGDSTDTQYF
TRBJ2-6 NA TRBV2 NA 15 TGTGCCAGCACCGAATCCGGAACTGGGGCCAACGTCCTGACTTTC CASTESGTGANVLTF
TRBJ1-1 few TRBV27 NA 14 TGTGCCAGTCGGTCATCGGATAGGAACACTGAAGCTTTCTTT CASRSSDRNTEAFF
TRBJ2-2 NA TRBV4-3 NA 16 TGCGCCAGCAGCCAAGAACCCGGGGGCAACACCGGGGAGCTGTTTTTT CASSQEPGGNTGELFF
TRBJ2-3 NA TRBV29-1 NA 15 TGCAGCGTTGAAAGGGGGAGCGGTATGGCAGATACGCAGTATTTT CSVERGSGMADTQYF
TRBJ2-7 few TRBV12-3/TRBV12-4 NA 13 TGTGCCAGCAGTGCCTTCGAGTTTGGCGAGCAGTACTTC CASSAFEFGEQYF
TRBJ1-5 NA TRBV30 NA 13 TGTGCCTGGAGTGTCGGGCTCCATCAGCCCCAGCATTTT CAWSVGLHQPQHF
TRBJ2-5 NA TRBV20-1 TRBD2 16 TGCAGTGCCCCCCGGCGGCTAGCGGGTTTCGACGAGACCCAGTACTTC CSAPRRLAGFDETQYF
TRBJ2-3 NA TRBV5-1 NA 15 TGCGCCAGCAGCTTGGCCGACGGAACAACAGATACGCAGTATTTT CASSLADGTTDTQYF
TRBJ1-5 few TRBV10-3 NA 15 TGTGCCATCAGTGAGTCGGGAGAGCGCAATCAGCCCCAGCATTTT CAISESGERNQPQHF
TRBJ1-1 few TRBV14 NA 14 TGTGCCAGCAGCCCGAGCCTCCGGGTAGGTGAAGCTTTCTTT CASSPSLRVGEAFF
TRBJ1-1 few TRBV20-1 NA 15 TGCAGTGCTAGAGGAGCAGGGTCGGTGAACACTGAAGCTTTCTTT CSARGAGSVNTEAFF
TRBJ2-7 few TRBV7-2 TRBD1 16 TGTGCCAGCAGCTTAGCTTCGGACAGGGTTCTCTACGAGCAGTACTTC CASSLASDRVLYEQYF
TRBJ1-1 NA TRBV5-1 NA 16 TGCGCCAGCAGCAAATATAACGGGGGAAGGAACACTGAAGCTTTCTTT CASSKYNGGRNTEAFF
TRBJ1-4 few TRBV7-2 NA 13 TGTGCCAGCAGCCTAGCACTTCGGGAAAAACTGTTTTTT CASSLALREKLFF
TRBJ1-5 NA TRBV4-2 NA 15 TGTGCCAGCAGCCAAGGCGGGGAGGGTTCCCAGCCCCAGCATTTT CASSQGGEGSQPQHF
TRBJ2-1 NA TRBV6-2/TRBV6-3 TRBD1 15 TGTGCCAGCAGAAAACAGGGGCGCTCCTACAATGAGCAGTTCTTC CASRKQGRSYNEQFF
TRBJ2-5 few TRBV28 TRBD1 11 TGTGCCAGCAGTCCCCGGGACAGGCAGTACTTC CASSPRDRQYF
TRBJ2-1 few TRBV4-1 NA 13 TGCGCCAGCAGCGTGAACCAGGTGGGCTTTGAGTTCTTC CASSVNQVGFEFF
TRBJ1-1 NA TRBV15 TRBD1 15 TGTGCCACCAGCAGGCCGGGACAGTTGAACACTGAAGCTTTCTTT CATSRPGQLNTEAFF
TRBJ2-7 few TRBV7-3 TRBD1 14 TGTGCCAGCAGCCCGGACAGGGGTGTGGGCGAGCAGTACTTC CASSPDRGVGEQYF
TRBJ1-2 NA TRBV12-3/TRBV12-4 NA 15 TGTGCCAGCAGGGCGGGGAGGCAGGCTAACTATGGCTACACCTTC CASRAGRQANYGYTF
TRBJ2-7 NA TRBV29-1 TRBD2 12 TGCAGCGTGGGAGGGCCCTCCTACGAGCAGTACTTC CSVGGPSYEQYF
TRBJ2-5 few TRBV10-3 TRBD2 15 TGTGCCATCAGTGAAAGTAGCGGGGTACAAGAGACCCAGTACTTC CAISESSGVQETQYF
TRBJ2-5 NA TRBV4-1 NA 14 TGCGCCAGCAGCCAAGTAGTAGGGGTGGAGACCCAGTACTTC CASSQVVGVETQYF
TRBJ1-2 few TRBV29-1 NA 12 TGCAGCCCTTGGACTCCCAACTATGGCTACACCTTC CSPWTPNYGYTF
TRBJ2-1 NA TRBV15 NA 15 TGTGCCACCAGCAGGGCCCTAGGGGACTACAATGAGCAGTTCTTC CATSRALGDYNEQFF
TRBJ2-1 NA TRBV7-6 TRBD1 15 TGTGCCAGCAGCTCCCAGGGACAGCTATACAATGAGCAGTTCTTC CASSSQGQLYNEQFF
TRBJ2-1 few TRBV12-3/TRBV12-4 TRBD1 14 TGTGCCAGCAGTGGGGACAGGGGGCTTCAATTGCAGTTCTTC CASSGDRGLQLQFF
TRBJ2-2 few TRBV7-2 TRBD2 13 TGTGCCAGCAGCCCCCGGACTAGGGGGGAGCTGTTTTTT CASSPRTRGELFF
TRBJ2-2 few TRBV7-2 NA 16 TGTGCCAGCAGCTTACAACTTGGCACTTTGCCCGGGGAGCTGTTTTTT CASSLQLGTLPGELFF
TRBJ1-1 NA TRBV18 NA 14 TGTGCCAGCTCACCTTCAGAGATGAACACTGAAGCTTTCTTT CASSPSEMNTEAFF
TRBJ2-7 few TRBV10-3 NA 14 TGTGCCATCAGTGATAAGGGTACGATGAACGAGCAGTACTTC CAISDKGTMNEQYF
TRBJ2-5 NA TRBV7-9 NA 14 TGTGCCAGCACCGGATGGGAGGGGGAAGAGACCCAGTACTTC CASTGWEGEETQYF
TRBJ2-1 NA TRBV28 TRBD2 14 TGTGCCAGCAGTTTAGCGGGAGCGAGGAGTGAGCAGTTCTTC CASSLAGARSEQFF
TRBJ1-5 NA TRBV6-1 NA 14 TGTGCCAGTGGGGCGCAGTGGGGCAATCAGCCCCAGCATTTT CASGAQWGNQPQHF
TRBJ1-1 few TRBV4-3 NA 16 TGCGCCAGCAGCCGAGGATCTCTCCCCATGGGGACTGAAGCTTTCTTT CASSRGSLPMGTEAFF
TRBJ2-3 NA TRBV12-3/TRBV12-4 NA 14 TGTGCCAGCAGTTTTAGTACGGGATCAGATACGCAGTATTTT CASSFSTGSDTQYF
TRBJ2-2 NA TRBV7-2 NA 15 TGTGCCAGCAGCTTAAAACAGGGTAACGCCGGGGAGCTGTTTTTT CASSLKQGNAGELFF
TRBJ1-1 NA TRBV6-2/TRBV6-3 NA 15 TGTGCCAGCAGTTACAACGGGTTTGCGGACACTGAAGCTTTCTTT CASSYNGFADTEAFF
TRBJ1-1 many TRBV6-5 NA 11 TGTGCCAGCAGTTCCCAAATGGGAGCTTTCTTT CASSSQMGAFF
TRBJ2-7 few TRBV20-1 TRBD1 18 TGCAGTGCTAGAGGAAGCGACAGGGGGCGTATACTAGCCCACGAGCAGTACTTC CSARGSDRGRILAHEQYF